The 25 T cell receptor beta chains presented below share a single source sample, sequenced in a study of shared clonotypes between healthy human individuals. Only in-frame clones appear in the TCRdb table, and some are missing; sequencing was by immunoSEQ multiplex PCR. The sample lists 2.3 million or so clones, over 85% occurring once. Sequencing used naive CD4+ T cells from PBMCs. Stated subset: CD45RA+ positively selected. All receptors derive from a man aged 18 to 29 in good health. Some clones in this sample may be carry-over from other donors' samples.

V is TRBV27 and J is TRBJ2-7; D call uncertain. V dropped 0 bases and J dropped 3 bases, with 9 bases sitting between them. The CDR3 extends over 14 amino acids. The V gene's germline CDR1 is MNHEY and CDR2 SMNVEV (reference sequence). Here the CDR3 reads CASSLSSFYYEQYF. The DNA of the CDR3 is TGTGCCAGCAGTTTATCCAGTTTCTACTACGAGCAGTACTTC.

The chain recombines TRBV6-1 with TRBJ1-4; 9 bases are shared with TRBD1. The V segment lost 4 bases and the J segment 6 bases; nucleotides outside the gene matches: 9. Germline CDR1 reads MNHNS; CDR2 reads SASEGT. This CDR3 is 16 amino acids long. The DNA of the CDR3 is TGTGCCAGCAGTGCCTGGACAGGGGAACGGCATGAAAAACTGTTTTTT. This gives the protein CASSAWTGERHEKLFF.

V usage is TRBV27 and J usage is TRBJ2-1, with D unresolved. There are 12 residues in the CDR3. Germline V lookup: CDR1 MNHEY, CDR2 SMNVEV (reference sequence). With 8 bases removed from V and 7 bases from J, the gap between germline ends came to 12 bases. The CDR3 coding sequence is TGTGCCAGCGGTAGGGAACTGAATGAGCAGTTCTTC. Translation gives CASGRELNEQFF.

The V gene is TRBV19, the J gene TRBJ2-6, with D unclear. Trimming removed 9 bases at V and 0 bases at J, with 9 bases between. Germline lookup yields CDR1 LNHDA and CDR2 SQIVND (reference sequence). This CDR3 has 14 residues. CDR3 bases: TGTGCCAGCCACATAGGCTCTGGGGCCAACGTCCTGACTTTC. It specifies CASHIGSGANVLTF.

The chain is built from TRBV19 and TRBJ2-5, with D possibly matching TRBD1 (6 bases). CDR1 is LNHDA, CDR2 SQIVND, per germline (reference sequence). CDR3 length: 14 residues. V was cut by 3 bases and J by 5 bases, with 13 bases left in between. The CDR3 DNA reads TGTGCCAGTAGTATCGGGACAAGAAGGGAGACCCAGTACTTC. Protein: CASSIGTRRETQYF.

V usage is TRBV7-2 and J usage is TRBJ2-5, with 7 bases aligning to TRBD2. The CDR3 has 16 residues. J lost 6 bases, V lost 5 bases, and 15 bases had no gene match. CDR1 is SGHTA, CDR2 FQGNSA, per germline. This chain's CDR3 is CASSGQDRGSGKTQYF. The CDR3 nucleotides read TGTGCCAGCAGCGGGCAGGATCGCGGGAGCGGCAAGACCCAGTACTTC.

V usage is TRBV5-1 and J usage is TRBJ1-2, with D uncertain. The germline V and J ends were trimmed by 4 bases and 8 bases, with 21 bases remaining between them. The germline V gene has CDR1 SGHRS and CDR2 YFSETQ. CDR3 size: 15 residues. The CDR3 region is CASSRGGGWENGYTF. The DNA of the CDR3 is TGCGCCAGCAGCCGGGGAGGTGGTTGGGAGAACGGCTACACCTTC.

CDR3 loop: CASSPQGAEGTEAFF. Here the CDR3 DNA reads TGTGCCAGCAGCCCACAGGGGGCCGAGGGGACTGAAGCTTTCTTT. The rearrangement joins TRBV9 to TRBJ1-1; 9 bases agree with TRBD1. V was pared by 4 bases and J by 5 bases, with 9 bases of the junction left unmatched. This CDR3 contains 15 residues. CDR1 is SGDLS and CDR2 is YYNGEE in the germline V gene.

V is TRBV18 and J is TRBJ1-6, with D tentatively TRBD1 (6 bases). V lost 3 bases and J 5 bases, leaving 11 bases between the germline ends. The CDR3 is 15 residues long. The germline CDR1 and CDR2 sequences are KGHSH and LQKENI. CDR3 protein: CASSPSTGNNSPLHF. The CDR3 coding sequence is TGTGCCAGCTCACCCTCAACAGGGAATAATTCACCCCTCCACTTT.

V usage is TRBV5-1 and J usage is TRBJ2-7; a possible D gene is TRBD1 (6 bases). CDR1 is SGHRS, CDR2 YFSETQ, per germline. The CDR3 sequence is 15 residues long. V gave up 0 bases and J gave up 0 bases, with 10 bases separating them. The CDR3 sequence is CASSLGSQGSYEQYF. In DNA, the CDR3 is TGCGCCAGCAGCTTGGGTTCACAGGGCTCCTACGAGCAGTACTTC.

This chain uses TRBV7-9 with TRBJ2-1, with TRBD1 matching 9 bases. The CDR3 length is 15 residues. Germline CDR1 and CDR2: SEHNR and FQNEAQ (reference sequence). Germline trimming cut 5 bases from V and 8 bases from J; bases unmatched to any gene: 10. Written as DNA, the CDR3 is TGTGCCAGCAGCGCCGGGACAGGGAAGTTCGATGAGCAGTTCTTC. Translating gives CASSAGTGKFDEQFF.

In this sample, this clone turned up once. The genes are TRBV7-2 and TRBJ2-5; TRBD1 aligns across 8 bases. The CDR3 consists of 12 residues. CDR1 SGHTA and CDR2 FQGNSA come from the germline V gene. V lost 7 bases to trimming and J lost 5 bases; unmatched junction nucleotides: 3. Here the CDR3 reads CASTRGPETQYF. The DNA for the CDR3 is TGTGCCAGCACCAGGGGGCCGGAGACCCAGTACTTC.

The chain couples TRBV7-6 to TRBJ2-3, with D perhaps TRBD2 (5 bases). This CDR3 has 15 residues. The germline V gene encodes CDR1 SGHVS and CDR2 FNYEAQ. V gave up 5 bases and J gave up 0 bases, with 12 bases separating them. The DNA for the CDR3 is TGTGCCAGCAGCCTGGGGAGAGGTAGCACAGATACGCAGTATTTT. Translation gives CASSLGRGSTDTQYF.

A remark on this clone: This CDR3 is also generated by other DNA sequences in the sample. J is TRBJ2-5 and V is TRBV18, with D uncertain. Germline V gene data show CDR1 as KGHSH and CDR2 as LQKENI. The V end was cut by 2 bases, the J end by 5 bases, with 6 bases between. This CDR3 has 12 amino acids. CDR3 sequence (DNA): TGTGCCAGCTCACCAGGGTCGGAGACCCAGTACTTC. Translation: CASSPGSETQYF.

The rearrangement uses TRBV6-6 and TRBJ2-3; 9 positions agree with TRBD2. CDR1 MNHNY and CDR2 SVGAGI come from the germline V gene (reference sequence). This CDR3 has 15 residues. The V segment lost 6 bases and the J segment 3 bases; nucleotides outside the gene matches: 7. The CDR3, as DNA: TGTGCCAGCAGACAAGCGGGAGGAGGTACAGATACGCAGTATTTT. This sequence encodes CASRQAGGGTDTQYF.

The V call is TRBV5-4, the J call TRBJ2-5; perhaps TRBD2 as D (6 bases). The V end lost 4 bases, the J end lost 1 base, and 14 bases lay between the germline ends. This CDR3 comprises 15 residues. Germline CDR1 SGHNT, CDR2 YYREEE (reference sequence). The CDR3 loop is CASSQNWRGQETQYF. The DNA for the CDR3 is TGTGCCAGCAGCCAAAATTGGCGGGGCCAAGAGACCCAGTACTTC.

On this clone: This sample includes further DNA sequences coding for the same CDR3. The chain joins TRBV28 to TRBJ2-2; 9 nucleotides match TRBD1. The CDR3 length is 15 residues. Germline loops: CDR1 MDHEN, CDR2 SYDVKM. V dropped 6 bases and J dropped 5; count of bases not matched to a gene: 7. CDR3 sequence: CASSPQGAGTGELFF. The DNA of the CDR3 is TGTGCCAGCAGCCCACAGGGGGCAGGGACCGGGGAGCTGTTTTTT.

The J gene is TRBJ1-3, the V gene TRBV15; D gene unclear. The CDR3 contains 15 residues. Germline-derived CDR1 and CDR2 are LNHNV and YYDKDF (reference sequence). Trimming cost V 3 bases and J 0 bases, with 9 bases left between them. The chain's CDR3 is CATSSDYASGNTIYF. The CDR3 coding sequence is TGTGCCACCAGCAGTGACTACGCCTCTGGAAACACCATATATTTT.

The chain links TRBV18 to TRBJ2-5; 8 nucleotides match TRBD2. The CDR3 extends over 15 amino acids. Germline V CDR1 and CDR2: KGHSH, LQKENI. The V gene end was trimmed by 5 bases and the J gene end by 3 bases; junction bases not matched to a gene: 8. The CDR3 nucleotides are TGTGCCAGCTCATCCCTTAGCGGGACCAAAGAGACCCAGTACTTC. Its translation is CASSSLSGTKETQYF. Combining the CDR3 with reference TRBV18 and TRBJ2-5 gives the whole variable domain NAGVMQNPRHLVRRRGQEARLRCSPMKGHSHVYWYRQLPEEGLKFMVYLQKENIIDESGMPKERFSAEFPKEGPSILRIQQVVRGDSAAYFCASSSLSGTKETQYFGPGTRLLVL.

The chain employs TRBV15 and TRBJ2-5, with D unclear. V was shortened by 1 base and J by 4 bases, with 16 bases between the two germline ends. Germline V gene lookup returns CDR1 LNHNV and CDR2 YYDKDF (reference sequence). The CDR3 spans 16 residues. CDR3 sequence: CATSRGPIQVRETQYF. DNA for the CDR3: TGTGCCACCAGCAGAGGACCCATCCAGGTTCGAGAGACCCAGTACTTC.

The chain carries TRBV29-1 and TRBJ2-2; 8 nucleotides line up with TRBD2. V was clipped by 3 bases and J by 8 bases; unmatched bases: 8. The CDR3 runs to 14 residues. Looked up from germline, CDR1 is SQVTM and CDR2 is ANQGSEA. CDR3 nucleotide sequence: TGCAGCGTTGAGAGCGGGGGTCGCTCTGGGGAGCTGTTTTTT. This translates into CSVESGGRSGELFF.

On this clone: In the same sample, other DNA sequences code for this CDR3. This chain joins TRBV9 and TRBJ1-5; no definite D call. CDR3 length: 13 amino acids. Trimming took off 0 bases at V and 4 bases at J, with 5 bases between the two ends. The germline V gene has CDR1 SGDLS and CDR2 YYNGEE. The CDR3 DNA follows: TGTGCCAGCAGCGTAGGTCCAAATCAGCCCCAGCATTTT. Its translation: CASSVGPNQPQHF.

This chain uses TRBV6-1 with TRBJ2-4; 7 bases match TRBD1. J gave up 0 bases and V 8 bases, and 7 bases lay outside the gene matches. Germline CDR1 is MNHNS and CDR2 is SASEGT. CDR3 length: 15 residues. DNA for the CDR3: TGTGCCAGCGGTTCGGGACAGCTAGCCAAAAACATTCAGTACTTC. It translates to CASGSGQLAKNIQYF.

This clone showed up just once. The rearrangement links TRBV27 to TRBJ2-6, with D uncertain. The CDR3 has 14 residues. Trimming took off 4 bases at V and 0 bases at J, with 4 bases between the two ends. CDR1 and CDR2 from the germline V gene are MNHEY and SMNVEV (reference sequence). CDR3 sequence (DNA): TGTGCCAGCAGTTGGGCCTCTGGGGCCAACGTCCTGACTTTC. Amino acid sequence: CASSWASGANVLTF.

The V and J genes are TRBV18 and TRBJ1-5; no reliable D call. Trimming stripped 6 bases from V and 0 bases from J, with 9 bases between. The CDR3 runs 14 residues. Germline V gene sequence: CDR1 KGHSH, CDR2 LQKENI. The CDR3 nucleotides read TGTGCCAGCTCTCAGGAGAATAGCAATCAGCCCCAGCATTTT. Encoded protein: CASSQENSNQPQHF.